A single sample is the source of the 24 T cell receptor beta chains below, sequenced in a study of blood T cell repertoires in COVID-19. Produced via immunoSEQ multiplex PCR; TCRdb's table is partial and in-frame only. The profile shows more than 200,000 clones, around 83% of them singletons. The sequencing sample was made of peripheral blood. These TCRs come from a woman between 50 and 59 years old with acute or convalescent COVID-19.

CDR3 residues: CASRAHDGTYNEQFF. CDR3 sequence (DNA): TGTGCCAGCAGGGCTCATGACGGGACCTACAATGAGCAGTTCTTC. V and J are TRBV27 and TRBJ2-1; a weak D match, TRBD2 (5 bases). The V end lost 6 bases, the J end lost 2 bases, and 14 bases lay between the germline ends. This CDR3 spans 15 amino acids. Germline loops: CDR1 MNHEY, CDR2 SMNVEV (reference sequence).

V is TRBV30 and J is TRBJ2-4, with 9 nucleotides matching TRBD2. After removal of 0 bases from V and 0 bases from J, the junction contained 12 bases not matched to a gene. Per germline, CDR1 GTSNPN and CDR2 SVGIG (reference sequence). This CDR3 comprises 19 residues. The CDR3 loop is CAWSVRSAGGYIAKNIQYF. The CDR3 nucleotides read TGTGCCTGGAGTGTACGGTCAGCGGGAGGATATATAGCCAAAAACATTCAGTACTTC. Full variable domain (remainder filled in from reference TRBV30 and TRBJ2-4): SQTIHQWPATLVQPVGSPLSLECTVEGTSNPNLYWYRQAAGRGLQLLFYSVGIGQISSEVPQNLSASRPQDRQFILSSKKLLLSDSGFYLCAWSVRSAGGYIAKNIQYFGAGTRLSVL.

Only a few counts were recorded for this clone. The rearrangement uses TRBV6-2 or TRBV6-3 and TRBJ1-1; D may be TRBD1 (5 bases). Trimming pared 5 bases from V and 6 bases from J, leaving 16 bases between. Germline lookup yields CDR1 MNHEY and CDR2 SVGEGT. The CDR3 is 14 residues long. The CDR3 DNA is TGTGCCAGCAGTAGCGGGGGATCTGGCCCTGAAGCTTTCTTT. It specifies CASSSGGSGPEAFF.

As for this clone: The sample contains more than one DNA sequence encoding this CDR3. The CDR3: CASSPTGDTQYF. The DNA for the CDR3 is TGTGCCAGCTCACCGACAGGGGATACGCAGTATTTT. The chain joins TRBV18 to TRBJ2-3; 7 nucleotides agree with TRBD1. V dropped 3 bases and J dropped 6; count of bases not matched to a gene: 0. The V gene's germline CDR1 is KGHSH and CDR2 LQKENI. This CDR3 comprises 12 residues.

The chain carries TRBV7-9 and TRBJ1-4; the match to TRBD1 covers 7 bases. Germline CDR1 SEHNR, CDR2 FQNEAQ (reference sequence). Losses at the gene ends were 2 bases for V and 3 bases for J; bases not matched to a gene: 6. The CDR3 runs 16 residues. CDR3 in amino acids: CASSLLIGQANEKLFF. DNA for the CDR3: TGTGCCAGCAGCTTATTAATCGGACAGGCTAATGAAAAACTGTTTTTT.

CDR3 in amino acids: CASSQGGLAGVTDTQYF. The DNA of the CDR3 is TGCGCCAGCAGCCAAGGAGGACTAGCGGGGGTAACAGATACGCAGTATTTT. J is TRBJ2-3 and V is TRBV4-1, with TRBD2 identical over 13 bases. Germline V gene lookup returns CDR1 MGHRA and CDR2 YSYEKL. V lost 1 base, J lost 3 bases, and 4 bases stayed unmatched. The CDR3 is 17 residues long.

The CDR3 is CASSSGQDYEKLFF. CDR3 bases: TGCGCCAGCAGCTCCGGACAGGACTACGAAAAACTGTTTTTT. The chain employs TRBV5-1 and TRBJ1-4; TRBD1 matches at 7 bases. The junction had 7 bases not matched to a gene; V was cut back by 3 bases and J by 8 bases. Germline CDR1 and CDR2: SGHRS and YFSETQ. This CDR3 spans 14 amino acids.

This clone was seen just once. This chain connects TRBV5-1 to TRBJ1-3; TRBD1 is a possible D gene (6 bases). This CDR3 is 14 amino acids long. CDR1 and CDR2 from the germline V gene are SGHRS and YFSETQ. V was shortened by 3 bases and J by 4 bases, with 11 bases between the two germline ends. This CDR3 reads CASSSSGTGNTIYF. In nucleotides, the CDR3 is TGCGCCAGCAGCTCGTCCGGGACAGGAAACACCATATATTTT.

The J gene is TRBJ2-5, the V gene TRBV18; TRBD2 matches at 12 bases. V shed 5 bases and J 4 bases; nucleotides not matched to a gene: 8. The CDR3 is 16 amino acids. Germline V gene data show CDR1 as KGHSH and CDR2 as LQKENI. CDR3 protein: CASSILTSGSGETQYF. The DNA of the CDR3 is TGTGCCAGCTCAATCCTGACTAGCGGGAGTGGAGAGACCCAGTACTTC.

This sequence joins TRBV19 and TRBJ2-5; TRBD2 matches at 7 bases. In germline, CDR1 is LNHDA, CDR2 SQIVND (reference sequence). This CDR3 is built from 15 residues. V gave up 3 bases and J gave up 9 bases; unmatched junction bases: 13. CDR3 DNA sequence: TGTGCCAGTAGTATGGGCGGGAGAACCGATGGGGCCCAGTACTTC. As protein: CASSMGGRTDGAQYF.

The chain recombines TRBV5-4 with TRBJ2-7; D might be TRBD2 (6 bases). This CDR3 has 14 residues. Trimming cost V 5 bases and J 2 bases, with 14 bases left between them. The germline V gene encodes CDR1 SGHNT and CDR2 YYREEE (reference sequence). The CDR3 nucleotides read TGTGCCAGCAGTGTCGTCCCGGGGGCCTACGAGCAGTACTTC. Its translation: CASSVVPGAYEQYF.

The genes are TRBV3-1 (or the pseudogene TRBV3-2) and TRBJ2-3, with 9 positions matching TRBD1. V gave up 5 bases and J gave up 5 bases; unmatched junction bases: 5. The CDR3 sequence is 14 residues long. Per germline, CDR1 LGHDT and CDR2 YNNKEL (reference sequence). CDR3 in DNA: TGTGCCAGCAGCTCCTGGACAGGGGAAGATACGCAGTATTTT. It is translated as CASSSWTGEDTQYF.

The rearrangement uses TRBV25-1 and TRBJ2-5; 13 nucleotides align to TRBD2. CDR1 MGHDK and CDR2 SYGVNS come from the germline V gene. Losses at the gene ends were 3 bases for V and 4 bases for J; bases not matched to a gene: 2. The CDR3 runs to 15 residues. For the CDR3, the DNA is TGTGCCAGCAGTGATAGACTAGCGGGAGGAGAGACCCAGTACTTC. It specifies CASSDRLAGGETQYF.

The V and J genes are TRBV9 and TRBJ2-1; 11 bases match TRBD2. The germline V gene has CDR1 SGDLS and CDR2 YYNGEE. Germline trimming cut 8 bases from V and 6 bases from J; bases unmatched to any gene: 7. This CDR3 spans 14 amino acids. CDR3 amino acids: CASTLGTSGNEQFF. CDR3 sequence (DNA): TGTGCCAGTACTTTGGGGACTAGCGGCAATGAGCAGTTCTTC.

V gene TRBV11-2 combines with J gene TRBJ1-2, with a tentative D call TRBD1 (6 bases). This CDR3 is 15 amino acids long. CDR1 and CDR2 (germline): SGHAT, FQNNGV. V lost 1 base and J 4 bases, leaving 13 bases between the germline ends. The CDR3 bases are TGTGCCAGCAGCTTAGCAGGGGATTTAGGCTATGGCTACACCTTC. It is translated as CASSLAGDLGYGYTF.

Only one count was recorded for this clone. In DNA, the CDR3 is TGTGCCAGCAGCGCTAGCGGGAATTACAATGAGCAGTTCTTC. Its protein product is CASSASGNYNEQFF. This sequence joins TRBV4-2 and TRBJ2-1; 9 bases agree with TRBD2. V dropped 5 bases and J dropped 4; count of bases not matched to a gene: 3. The CDR3 contains 14 residues. The germline V gene encodes CDR1 LGHNA and CDR2 YNFKEQ.

The chain has TRBV2 and TRBJ2-5, with 10 bases fitting TRBD1. Losses at the gene ends were 6 bases for V and 5 bases for J; bases not matched to a gene: 12. The CDR3 spans 16 residues. Germline CDR1 is SNHLY and CDR2 is FYNNEI. The CDR3 bases are TGTGCCAGCAGCTTTTATGGACAGGGGGGACCGGAGACCCAGTACTTC. This translates into CASSFYGQGGPETQYF.

Remarks on this clone: Within the sample, other DNA sequences also encode this same CDR3. The V call is TRBV5-1, the J call TRBJ1-1, with a tentative D call TRBD1 (6 bases). This CDR3 has 13 amino acids. Germline values: CDR1 SGHRS, CDR2 YFSETQ. Trimming removed 2 bases at V and 1 base at J, with 6 bases between. CDR3 loop: CASSLGGNTEAFF. The CDR3 DNA reads TGCGCCAGCAGCTTAGGGGGGAACACTGAAGCTTTCTTT.

In its sample, this clone was seen a few times. The chain is built from TRBV25-1 and TRBJ1-4; TRBD1 matches 10 bases. Germline loops: CDR1 MGHDK, CDR2 SYGVNS. The CDR3 contains 15 residues. The junction had 4 bases not matched to a gene; V was cut back by 4 bases and J by 5 bases. The CDR3 sequence is CASSAWDRGNEKLFF. The CDR3 bases are TGTGCCAGCAGTGCCTGGGACAGGGGAAATGAAAAACTGTTTTTT.

The count of this clone is one. The chain carries TRBV19 and TRBJ2-3, with 7 nucleotides matching TRBD1. V dropped 1 base and J dropped 4; count of bases not matched to a gene: 2. This CDR3 region has 14 residues. From germline, CDR1 is LNHDA and CDR2 SQIVND (reference sequence). DNA of the CDR3: TGTGCCAGTAGTATAGGACAGGGTTCAGATACGCAGTATTTT. It encodes CASSIGQGSDTQYF. The whole variable domain, remainder taken from reference TRBV19 and TRBJ2-3, is DGGITQSPKYLFRKEGQNVTLSCEQNLNHDAMYWYRQDPGQGLRLIYYSQIVNDFQKGDIAEGYSVSREKKESFPLTVTSAQKNPTAFYLCASSIGQGSDTQYFGPGTRLTVL.

The CDR3 DNA reads TGTGCCAGCTCACCACCTTCAGGGTATAGGGTCAATGAGCAGTTCTTC. Translation gives CASSPPSGYRVNEQFF. V is TRBV18 and J is TRBJ2-1; tentative D call: TRBD1 (5 bases). V lost 0 bases, J lost 6 bases, and 15 bases lay in between. This CDR3 is built from 16 residues. Germline-derived CDR1 and CDR2 are KGHSH and LQKENI.

V gene TRBV4-1 combines with J gene TRBJ1-6, with 7 bases lining up with TRBD1. This CDR3 has 16 residues. V lost 4 bases to trimming and J lost 10 bases; unmatched junction nucleotides: 13. CDR1 is MGHRA, CDR2 YSYEKL, per germline. The CDR3 sequence is CASSLDGQAQGSPLHF. The CDR3, as DNA: TGCGCCAGCAGCCTCGATGGACAGGCCCAGGGATCACCCCTCCACTTT.

J is TRBJ2-1 and V is TRBV29-1; 7 bases are a match to TRBD2. The CDR3 is 14 amino acids. V lost 5 bases to trimming and J lost 8 bases; unmatched junction nucleotides: 12. Germline V gene sequence: CDR1 SQVTM, CDR2 ANQGSEA. CDR3: CSVRDPAGVDEQFF. The DNA for the CDR3 is TGCAGCGTTCGGGACCCCGCGGGGGTAGATGAGCAGTTCTTC.

The chain carries TRBV20-1 and TRBJ2-1; D perhaps matches TRBD2 (5 bases). The CDR3 has 16 residues. V gave up 3 bases and J gave up 9 bases, with 24 bases separating them. CDR1 is DFQATT and CDR2 is SNEGSKA in the germline V gene (reference sequence). CDR3: CSASPPPARPEGEQFF. DNA of the CDR3: TGCAGTGCTAGTCCCCCTCCAGCAAGGCCCGAGGGTGAGCAGTTCTTC.